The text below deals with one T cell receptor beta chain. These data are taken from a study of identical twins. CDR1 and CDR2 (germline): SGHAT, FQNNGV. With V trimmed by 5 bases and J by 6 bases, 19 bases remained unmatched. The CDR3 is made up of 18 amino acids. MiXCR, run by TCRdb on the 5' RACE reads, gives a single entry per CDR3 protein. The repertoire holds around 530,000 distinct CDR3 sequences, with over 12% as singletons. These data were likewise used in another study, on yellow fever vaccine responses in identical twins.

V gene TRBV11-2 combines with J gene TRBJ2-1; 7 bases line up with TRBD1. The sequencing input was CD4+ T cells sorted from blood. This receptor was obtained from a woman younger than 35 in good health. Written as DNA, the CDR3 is TGTGCCAGCAGCGCCCGAGCCCCAACTACAGGGGATCGCAATGAGCAGTTCTTC. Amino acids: CASSARAPTTGDRNEQFF.